This record covers a single T cell receptor beta chain. Which antigen it targets is not known. No base quality information exists; no much larger clone differs at one position. This sample was taken from a study of T cell responses to AZD1222 COVID-19 vaccine (dated by TCRdb to 2020 to 2023). In terms of the full investigation: A total of around 240 trial participants underwent TCR sequencing, of whom about 210 had received two doses of AZD1222 and some 25 had received two doses of the MenACWY control vaccine. Trial participants were enrolled into age subgroups of 18-55, 56-69 and 70-plus years, which contained 148, 28 and 57 TCR-sequenced participants, respectively. Study-wide conclusions, independent of this receptor: Reportedly, close to half of the unique spike-specific TCRs recognized epitopes lying outside the regions that are mutated in the B.1.351 and B.1.1.7 variants. Because no samples from the day 14 peak response were available, repertoires could be characterized only after the peak T cell response. Participants were mostly white British and included more females than males, and it was suggested by the authors that clonal diversity may have been underestimated. CD4 TCRs associated with the vaccine covered the entire spike protein, and the dominant responses were in regions 160-218 and 743-854. After two AZD1222 doses, both the breadth and the depth of spike-specific TCRs were significantly higher than at day 0 and than in MenACWY recipients. The 56-69-year group was small, and its depth increase did not reach significance, likely because of low power. Conclusions about previously exposed vaccinees are limited, since just five or six AZD1222 recipients were seropositive for SARS-CoV-2 at baseline.

The CDR3 regions of human TCRbeta chains were analyzed by immunosequencing. The authors' pipeline ran thus. TCRs in the repertoires were matched against a reference library of SARS-CoV-2-specific TCRs that had been generated with the MIRA antigen-specificity platform. Breadth was defined as the fraction of unique TCRs that were SARS-CoV-2-associated. Depth was defined as the fraction of total T cells that were SARS-CoV-2-associated. Using the MIRA data, each spike-specific TCR was assigned both to the spike region to which the TCR was reactive and to a CD4 or CD8 class. Log10-transformed breadth and depth values were compared by one-way ANOVA with Sidak's multiple comparisons tests. TCRdb re-hosts the immuneACCESS table, in-frame sequences only. Its copies lack some clones; in the studies checked, an unresolved V gene accounts for under half of them, and the cause for the rest is not known. That table supplies the V and J calls and clone size; D and trimming were determined from the DNA. This sample gives more than 110,000 clones in total; approximately 90% of them show up just once. The ten largest clones capture 3.1% of the sample.

Ends trimmed: V by 10 bases, J by 3 bases; bases unmatched to a gene: 11. The CDR3 runs 14 residues from the cysteine to the phenylalanine. Only the CDR3 region is kept as DNA, spanning 42 bases read in frame from base 1. Via the germline V gene, CDR1 is MNHEY and CDR2 SVGAGI. What the time point label conveys for this sample: about 28 days (+/-7) after the second vaccine dose. AZD1222 recipients with second doses at about 4 weeks or about 12 weeks were pooled, because spike-specific TCR depth and breadth did not differ between schedules. Vaccinee samples were obtained from the UK trials COV001 and COV002, which included a single-blind randomized controlled phase 2/3 trial of AZD1222 (ChAdOx1 nCoV-19) in healthy adults. Trial participant PBMC samples were collected at day 0 and day 28 after the second dose for TCRbeta chain sequencing.

The sequence was obtained from an adult who received the AZD1222 COVID-19 vaccine. The sequence joins TRBV6-5 to TRBJ1-2; TRBD1 lines up with 7 middle nucleotides. The sequencing here drew on peripheral blood, taken 28 days after the second AZD1222 dose. CDR3 loop: CATTNRDSHYGYTF. The DNA sequence is TGTGCCACCACAAACCGGGACAGCCACTATGGCTACACCTTC.